This TCR beta chain was recovered during a study of blood T cell repertoires in COVID-19. Study in general: PBMCs, B-cell-depleted T cells, or T cells provided the cDNA or gDNA that made up the material.

The method was immunoSEQ multiplex PCR; TCRdb's version includes in-frame clones alone and lacks a portion of them. The table shows 90,000 to 150,000 clones, with 79% occurring only once. V was clipped by 6 bases and J by 4 bases; unmatched bases: 4. Germline loops: CDR1 SNHLY, CDR2 FYNNEI. CDR3 length equals 15 residues. The sequence was collected from an elderly woman with acute or convalescent COVID-19. V is TRBV2 and J is TRBJ2-5; 14 bases match TRBD2. Sequences were obtained from peripheral blood. CDR3 amino acids: CASSRLAGGSETQYF. CDR3 nucleotide sequence: TGTGCCAGCAGCCGACTAGCGGGGGGGTCAGAGACCCAGTACTTC.